Detailed here is one T cell receptor (beta chain). This record comes from a study of CD4 T cells in relation to SARS-CoV-2 and coronaviruses. Profiled with immunoSEQ multiplex PCR; TCRdb holds only in-frame clones, not every one. The sample lists 9,000 to 13,000 clones; over 70% were seen once. This TCR was sampled from an adult with COVID-19. Sequenced: naive CD4+ T cells from PBMCs. The subset was: naive CD4+ T cells isolated by negative enrichment.

The CDR3 DNA sequence: TGTGCCAGCGGAGGACTGTTGGAGTACGAGCAGTACTTC. The encoded protein is CASGGLLEYEQYF. The gene calls are TRBV2 and TRBJ2-7; D is perhaps TRBD2 (5 bases). Germline V gives CDR1 SNHLY, CDR2 FYNNEI. The V end lost 8 bases, the J end lost 4 bases, and 15 bases lay between the germline ends. This CDR3 spans 13 amino acids.